This TCR beta chain was observed in a study of CD8+ T cells in alopecia areata. Treatment defined: oral pan-JAK inhibitor, 5-10 mg twice daily. TCR sequencing used cDNA made by reverse transcription of extracted RNA. Sequencing used immunoSEQ multiplex PCR; TCRdb keeps in-frame clones, though not all of them. The sample lists roughly 100,000 clones, about 60% occurring once. The CDR3 spans 13 residues. CDR1 and CDR2 from the germline V gene are MGHRA and YSYEKL. The V and J ends lost 0 bases and 3 bases respectively, with 3 bases between them. The chain has TRBV4-1 and TRBJ2-1; the D is unclear. The sequence derives from a human donor with alopecia areata. Sample: CD8+ T cells sorted from blood, taken between weeks 55 and 65, from a patient treated with tofacitinib. The CDR3 here is CASSQDSYNEQFF. The CDR3 DNA follows: TGCGCCAGCAGCCAAGATAGCTACAATGAGCAGTTCTTC.